One and the same sample provided the 30 T cell receptor beta chains below, sequenced in a study of radiation and T cells in renal cell carcinoma. Profiling relied on immunoSEQ multiplex PCR, and the TCRdb table lists in-frame clones only, not all of them. Among about 78,000 clones listed, 89% were seen once. Time point denoted: blood 4 weeks post-SBRT, at nephrectomy. Treatment in this sample: 15 Gy SBRT to primary tumor, nephrectomy 4 weeks later. Sample: blood, taken from a patient whose treatment included radiotherapy and nephrectomy. All receptors come from a woman in her sixties or seventies with renal cell carcinoma.

V usage is TRBV5-6 and J usage is TRBJ1-5, with TRBD1 as a possible D gene (5 bases). Trimming pared 3 bases from V and 7 bases from J, leaving 8 bases between. Germline assignment: CDR1 SGHDT and CDR2 YYEEEE. The CDR3 sequence is 12 residues long. CDR3 nucleotides: TGTGCCAGCAGCTGGCGGGACCAGCCCCAGCATTTT. Translation: CASSWRDQPQHF. Together with reference TRBV5-6 and TRBJ1-5, the CDR3 gives the full variable domain: DAGVTQSPTHLIKTRGQQVTLRCSPKSGHDTVSWYQQALGQGPQFIFQYYEEEERQRGNFPDRFSGHQFPNYSSELNVNALLLGDSALYLCASSWRDQPQHFGDGTRLSIL.

V usage is TRBV5-1 and J usage is TRBJ2-7; D may be TRBD2 (5 bases). V lost 1 base, J lost 6 bases, and 14 bases lay in between. The germline V gene has CDR1 SGHRS and CDR2 YFSETQ. The CDR3 spans 14 residues. CDR3 DNA: TGCGCCAGCAGCTTGTCGCAGGACTTGGGCGAGCAGTACTTC. Its protein is CASSLSQDLGEQYF.

This chain joins TRBV2 and TRBJ2-5; a possible D gene is TRBD2 (6 bases). Trimming took off 7 bases at V and 4 bases at J, with 13 bases between the two ends. The V gene's germline CDR1 is SNHLY and CDR2 FYNNEI. The CDR3 has 13 amino acids. In DNA, the CDR3 is TGTGCCAGCACGCGGGACGGGGGAGAGACCCAGTACTTC. It specifies CASTRDGGETQYF. Using reference TRBV2 and TRBJ2-5 for the parts outside the CDR3, the full variable domain is EPEVTQTPSHQVTQMGQEVILRCVPISNHLYFYWYRQILGQKVEFLVSFYNNEISEKSEIFDDQFSVERPDGSNFTLKIRSTKLEDSAMYFCASTRDGGETQYFGPGTRLLVL.

This clone was observed a handful of times. The V and J genes are TRBV4-2 and TRBJ1-1, with unresolved D. The CDR3 length is 13 residues. CDR1 is LGHNA and CDR2 is YNFKEQ in the germline V gene. The V gene lost 4 bases and the J gene lost 4 bases, with 10 bases spanning the gap. The chain's CDR3 is CASSPPSVTEAFF. The CDR3 region has the DNA TGTGCCAGCAGCCCCCCTTCGGTCACTGAAGCTTTCTTT.

This sequence joins TRBV6-5 and TRBJ1-5; 8 nucleotides align to TRBD1. Germline V gene sequence: CDR1 MNHEY, CDR2 SVGAGI. The CDR3 is 15 residues long. With 6 bases clipped from V and 2 bases from J, the junction kept 6 bases outside the gene matches. CDR3 residues: CASSHGQGGNQPQHF. The DNA of the CDR3 is TGTGCCAGCAGCCATGGACAGGGAGGCAATCAGCCCCAGCATTTT.

This rearrangement joins TRBV7-2 to TRBJ1-2; D gene uncertain. Germline loops: CDR1 SGHTA, CDR2 FQGNSA. Trimming shortened V by 6 bases and J by 0 bases, and 11 bases separated the two germline ends. This CDR3 is built from 14 residues. CDR3 sequence reads: CASSTSLANYGYTF. The CDR3 nucleotides read TGTGCCAGCAGTACTAGTTTGGCTAACTATGGCTACACCTTC.

The chain recombines TRBV4-3 with TRBJ1-2; D possibly corresponds to TRBD1 (5 bases). Germline loops: CDR1 LGHNA, CDR2 YSLEER. V shed 0 bases and J shed 0 bases, with 14 bases lying between them. The CDR3 contains 17 residues. The CDR3 DNA reads as TGCGCCAGCAGCCAAGATGCCCCTGGGGCAGCTAACTATGGCTACACCTTC. Its translation is CASSQDAPGAANYGYTF.

This rearrangement joins TRBV6-5 to TRBJ1-2, with 8 positions matching TRBD1. The J segment lost 6 bases and the V segment lost 2 bases, leaving 5 bases of the junction unmatched. Germline V CDR1 and CDR2: MNHEY, SVGAGI. The CDR3 totals 14 residues. The CDR3, as DNA: TGTGCCAGCAGTTACGGCTTACAGGGGGATGGCTACACCTTC. This sequence encodes CASSYGLQGDGYTF.

The chain joins TRBV15 to TRBJ2-5, with D perhaps matching TRBD1 (6 bases). Looked up from germline, CDR1 is LNHNV and CDR2 is YYDKDF (reference sequence). CDR3 length: 17 amino acids. Trimming stripped 0 bases from V and 4 bases from J, with 18 bases between. CDR3 DNA sequence: TGTGCCACCAGCAGAGATGGGACATACCGGTGGGGAGAGACCCAGTACTTC. It is translated as CATSRDGTYRWGETQYF.

The J gene is TRBJ2-2, the V gene TRBV27; maybe TRBD1 (6 bases). This CDR3 spans 13 amino acids. Trimming removed 0 bases from V and 8 bases from J, with 7 bases in between. The V gene's germline CDR1 is MNHEY and CDR2 SMNVEV (reference sequence). The CDR3 protein is CASSLSGQGELFF. The CDR3 DNA follows: TGTGCCAGCAGTTTATCGGGACAAGGGGAGCTGTTTTTT.

This clone occurred once. V is TRBV6-5 and J is TRBJ2-3, with 11 positions matching TRBD2. CDR1 MNHEY and CDR2 SVGAGI come from the germline V gene. There are 15 residues in the CDR3. The junction had 0 bases not matched to a gene; V was cut back by 4 bases and J by 0 bases. The CDR3 reads CASSSSGGSTDTQYF. As DNA, the CDR3 is TGTGCCAGCAGTTCTAGCGGGGGGAGCACAGATACGCAGTATTTT.

The chain uses TRBV4-3 and TRBJ1-2; D not certain. V shed 1 base and J shed 1 base, with 13 bases lying between them. This CDR3 spans 16 amino acids. Germline assignment: CDR1 LGHNA and CDR2 YSLEER. CDR3 region: CASSQVAGSLNYGYTF. As DNA, the CDR3 is TGCGCCAGCAGCCAAGTAGCTGGCAGCCTTAACTATGGCTACACCTTC.

The chain has TRBV11-3 and TRBJ1-1; TRBD1 aligns across 12 bases. The CDR3 is 19 residues long. J gave up 4 bases and V 6 bases, and 18 bases lay outside the gene matches. Germline V gives CDR1 SGHNT, CDR2 YENEEA. The CDR3, as DNA: TGTGCCAGCAGGGCCTTAGGCGGGGACAGGGGGCGCCGGGGCACTGAAGCTTTCTTT. Protein product: CASRALGGDRGRRGTEAFF.

This chain uses TRBV19 with TRBJ2-2; the match to TRBD1 covers 9 bases. This CDR3 is 18 amino acids long. The ends lost 4 bases at V and 3 bases at J; junction bases unmatched: 12. In germline, CDR1 is LNHDA, CDR2 SQIVND (reference sequence). CDR3 DNA sequence: TGTGCCAGTAGTACACTACAGGGGGCCCGGAGTTACACCGGGGAGCTGTTTTTT. This gives the protein CASSTLQGARSYTGELFF. The full variable domain, with the rest looked up from reference TRBV19 and TRBJ2-2, is DGGITQSPKYLFRKEGQNVTLSCEQNLNHDAMYWYRQDPGQGLRLIYYSQIVNDFQKGDIAEGYSVSREKKESFPLTVTSAQKNPTAFYLCASSTLQGARSYTGELFFGEGSRLTVL.

The chain carries TRBV4-3 and TRBJ1-5; tentative D call: TRBD1 (6 bases). The CDR3 has 17 amino acids. V was trimmed by 0 bases and J by 1 base, leaving 13 bases between them. The V gene's germline CDR1 is LGHNA and CDR2 YSLEER. The CDR3 DNA reads as TGCGCCAGCAGCCAAGAGGTGACAGGTTACAGCAATCAGCCCCAGCATTTT. Its translation: CASSQEVTGYSNQPQHF.

The V and J genes are TRBV2 and TRBJ1-5; D gene uncertain. The CDR3 totals 14 residues. V lost 1 base and J 0 bases, leaving 4 bases between the germline ends. Germline CDR1 reads SNHLY; CDR2 reads FYNNEI. CDR3 nucleotide sequence: TGTGCCAGCAGTGAAGTGACTAGCAATCAGCCCCAGCATTTT. Translation gives CASSEVTSNQPQHF.

The gene calls are TRBV27 and TRBJ2-7; 11 positions match TRBD1. The CDR3 runs 16 residues. Germline V gene sequence: CDR1 MNHEY, CDR2 SMNVEV (reference sequence). V was clipped by 4 bases and J by 6 bases; unmatched bases: 11. CDR3 sequence (DNA): TGTGCCAGCAGTTCAGTTTCCACCGGGACAGGGGGCGAGCAGTACTTC. Amino acid sequence: CASSSVSTGTGGEQYF.

V is TRBV14 and J is TRBJ1-6; TRBD1 agrees at 7 bases. The CDR3 has 18 amino acids. Germline assignment: CDR1 SGHDN and CDR2 FVKESK. V lost 6 bases and J lost 1; bases outside the gene matches: 12. The CDR3 nucleotides read TGTGCCAGCAGACGACAGGGAGCGGCGGGATCCTATAATTCACCCCTCCACTTT. It specifies CASRRQGAAGSYNSPLHF. The variable domain in full, with the rest retrieved from reference TRBV14 and TRBJ1-6, is EAGVTQFPSHSVIEKGQTVTLRCDPISGHDNLYWYRRVMGKEIKFLLHFVKESKQDESGMPNNRFLAERTGGTYSTLKVQPAELEDSGVYFCASRRQGAAGSYNSPLHFGNGTRLTVT.

This chain uses TRBV6-5 with TRBJ1-3, with TRBD1 as a possible D gene (6 bases). Germline lookup yields CDR1 MNHEY and CDR2 SVGAGI. V dropped 6 bases and J dropped 2 bases, with 14 bases sitting between them. This CDR3 spans 15 amino acids. CDR3 bases: TGTGCCAGCAGCAAACGCGGACAGCCTGGAAACACCATATATTTT. Residues: CASSKRGQPGNTIYF.

The chain carries TRBV7-9 and TRBJ2-5; D unresolved. The length of the CDR3 is 9 residues. V lost 7 bases and J 13 bases, leaving 10 bases between the germline ends. The V gene's germline CDR1 is SEHNR and CDR2 FQNEAQ (reference sequence). The CDR3 here is CASNDAMYF. The CDR3 bases are TGTGCCAGCAATGACGCGATGTACTTC.

This clone was observed once. The chain combines TRBV7-2 with TRBJ2-5; tentatively, D is TRBD2 (5 bases). The CDR3 has 14 residues. Germline V gives CDR1 SGHTA, CDR2 FQGNSA. V was pared by 8 bases and J by 4 bases, with 17 bases between. CDR3 sequence reads: CASPRTGAVETQYF. The CDR3 DNA is TGTGCCAGCCCGCGGACTGGCGCCGTAGAGACCCAGTACTTC. Full variable domain (rest looked up from reference TRBV7-2 and TRBJ2-5): GAGVSQSPSNKVTEKGKDVELRCDPISGHTALYWYRQSLGQGLEFLIYFQGNSAPDKSGLPSDRFSAERTGGSVSTLTIQRTQQEDSAVYLCASPRTGAVETQYFGPGTRLLVL.

The V and J genes are TRBV7-2 and TRBJ2-1; TRBD1 or TRBD2 may be the D gene (6 bases each). The CDR3 is 12 amino acids. Between the trimmed V and J ends, which lost 5 bases and 9 bases, there was a span of 11 bases. CDR1 is SGHTA, CDR2 FQGNSA, per germline. DNA for the CDR3: TGTGCCAGCAGCCCAAAGGGGGGTGAGCAGTTCTTC. Amino acid sequence: CASSPKGGEQFF.

The rearrangement uses TRBV7-2 and TRBJ2-2; D unclear. The CDR3 has 16 residues. V was shortened by 5 bases and J by 0 bases, with 13 bases between the two germline ends. The germline V gene has CDR1 SGHTA and CDR2 FQGNSA. The DNA of the CDR3 is TGTGCCAGCAGCCCCCCAGGAAGCGCGAACACCGGGGAGCTGTTTTTT. This gives the protein CASSPPGSANTGELFF. The variable domain in full, with the rest retrieved from reference TRBV7-2 and TRBJ2-2, is GAGVSQSPSNKVTEKGKDVELRCDPISGHTALYWYRQSLGQGLEFLIYFQGNSAPDKSGLPSDRFSAERTGGSVSTLTIQRTQQEDSAVYLCASSPPGSANTGELFFGEGSRLTVL.

The V gene is TRBV19, the J gene TRBJ2-3, with a possible D match to TRBD2 (5 bases). CDR3 length: 15 residues. From germline, CDR1 is LNHDA and CDR2 SQIVND (reference sequence). Deletions cut 6 bases from V and 1 base from J, with 14 bases between. This CDR3 reads CASRLGRTGTDTQYF. The CDR3 bases are TGTGCCAGTAGATTGGGTCGGACTGGCACAGATACGCAGTATTTT.

The CDR3 DNA follows: TGTGCCAGCAGTTACAGGGGCGATGTGGCCACAGATACGCAGTATTTT. Translation gives CASSYRGDVATDTQYF. The chain is built from TRBV6-5 and TRBJ2-3; tentative D call: TRBD1 (5 bases). V was shortened by 2 bases and J by 2 bases, with 14 bases between the two germline ends. Germline CDR1 and CDR2: MNHEY and SVGAGI. The CDR3 length is 16 residues.

This clone has more than one count but fewer than ten. This chain uses TRBV5-6 with TRBJ1-5; D is perhaps TRBD1 (5 bases). Germline V lookup: CDR1 SGHDT, CDR2 YYEEEE. Trimming removed 2 bases from V and 5 bases from J, with 11 bases in between. CDR3 length: 14 amino acids. The CDR3, as DNA: TGTGCCAGCAGCTTACAGGCTCTCCATCAGCCCCAGCATTTT. Its translation: CASSLQALHQPQHF. Full variable domain (missing parts from reference TRBV5-6 and TRBJ1-5): DAGVTQSPTHLIKTRGQQVTLRCSPKSGHDTVSWYQQALGQGPQFIFQYYEEEERQRGNFPDRFSGHQFPNYSSELNVNALLLGDSALYLCASSLQALHQPQHFGDGTRLSIL.

This clone was seen a single time. The rearrangement uses TRBV7-8 and TRBJ2-1; D unresolved. The germline V gene has CDR1 SGHVS and CDR2 FQNEAQ. The V gene lost 0 bases and the J gene lost 12 bases, with 12 bases spanning the gap. The CDR3 runs 13 residues. CDR3 in amino acids: CASSLAGGQGQFF. In DNA form, the CDR3 reads TGTGCCAGCAGCTTAGCGGGTGGCCAAGGGCAGTTCTTC. The variable domain in full, with the rest retrieved from reference TRBV7-8 and TRBJ2-1, is GAGVSQSPRYKVAKRGQDVALRCDPISGHVSLFWYQQALGQGPEFLTYFQNEAQLDKSGLPSDRFFAERPEGSVSTLKIQRTQQEDSAVYLCASSLAGGQGQFFGPGTRLTVL.

The chain links TRBV28 to TRBJ1-5; D gene unclear. V lost 3 bases to trimming and J lost 7 bases, with 13 bases between them. CDR1 and CDR2 from the germline V gene are MDHEN and SYDVKM. This CDR3 comprises 14 residues. This CDR3 reads CASSLGSPGQPQHF. The CDR3 nucleotides are TGTGCCAGCAGTTTGGGCAGCCCGGGCCAGCCCCAGCATTTT.

This sequence joins TRBV5-1 and TRBJ2-1, with D maybe TRBD1 (6 bases). This CDR3 is built from 15 residues. Germline V gene lookup returns CDR1 SGHRS and CDR2 YFSETQ. Trimming removed 5 bases from V and 10 bases from J, with 22 bases in between. The CDR3 nucleotides read TGCGCCAGCAGTCTTGCCCAGACAGGTGGAGTGGAGCAGTTCTTC. It encodes CASSLAQTGGVEQFF.

The count of this clone is one. V usage is TRBV6-5 and J usage is TRBJ1-2; weak D call: TRBD1 (5 bases). This CDR3 comprises 14 residues. V was clipped by 6 bases and J by 4 bases, with 15 bases between them. CDR1 MNHEY and CDR2 SVGAGI come from the germline V gene. Written as DNA, the CDR3 is TGTGCCAGCAGACCCCCCCAGGGACGCTATGGCTACACCTTC. It codes for CASRPPQGRYGYTF.